A selection of T cell receptor beta chains follows, all from one sample in a study of OX40 agonist ivuxolimab in advanced cancers. Sequenced by immunoSEQ multiplex PCR; TCRdb stores in-frame clones only, minus some. The sample holds under 15,000 clones, approximately 72% seen once. The sequences come from CD4+ or CD8+ T cells sorted from blood, collected in a trial of the OX40 agonist ivuxolimab. The source of these receptors is an adult with an advanced solid tumor such as melanoma, head and neck, liver or kidney cancer. CDR3s include the opening cysteine and the closing phenylalanine or tryptophan. The order of the fields is clone size, V gene, J gene, D gene, CDR3 DNA, CDR3 protein. D genes are given only for firm matches. Clone size appears in some rows only: once, few, many, or a class for an expanded clone.

-	TRBV7-2	TRBJ2-7	TRBD2	TGTGCCAGCAGCTTTGGTCTAGCGGAATACGAGCAGTACTTC	CASSFGLAEYEQYF
-	TRBV28	TRBJ2-3	TRBD2	TGTGCCAGCAGTTTTACTAGCGGGAGTGATTCTGGTACGCAGTATTTT	CASSFTSGSDSGTQYF
-	TRBV7-7	TRBJ1-3	-	TGTGCTAGCAGCGCGGACAGCTCTGGAAACACCATATATTTT	CASSADSSGNTIYF
-	TRBV11-1	TRBJ2-2	-	TGTGCCAGCAGCTTAGGCTATAACACCGGGGAGCTGTTTTTT	CASSLGYNTGELFF
-	TRBV9	TRBJ2-1	-	TGTGCCAGCAGCCCCTGGGCCACCCAGGTGGATGAGCAGTTCTTC	CASSPWATQVDEQFF
-	TRBV6-5	TRBJ1-1	-	TGTGCCAGCAGAAGGCCCCCAGTCTGGACTGAAGCTTTCTTT	CASRRPPVWTEAFF
-	TRBV7-9	TRBJ2-2	TRBD2	TGTGCCAGCAGCTTCCCAATTGGACTAGTCGAGAACACCGGGGAGCTGTTTTTT	CASSFPIGLVENTGELFF
-	TRBV11-2	TRBJ1-2	TRBD1	TGTGCCAGCAGCTTACAGCCGGGACAGGGGGCTTTTCCACGGGGCTACACCTTC	CASSLQPGQGAFPRGYTF
-	TRBV6-5	TRBJ2-1	TRBD1	TGTGCCAGCAGTTACGTAGGACAGGCCTACAATGAGCAGTTCTTC	CASSYVGQAYNEQFF
few	TRBV14	TRBJ1-1	TRBD1	TGTGCCAGCAGCCAGTTGACAGGGGTCGAAGCTTTCTTT	CASSQLTGVEAFF
-	TRBV6-4	TRBJ2-2	-	TGTGCCAGCAGTGACAGGGAGAACACCGGGGAGCTGTTTTTT	CASSDRENTGELFF
-	TRBV7-6	TRBJ2-7	TRBD1	TGTGCCAGCAGCTCTACCGGGACAGGCTCCTACGAGCAGTACTTC	CASSSTGTGSYEQYF
-	TRBV5-6	TRBJ1-2	-	TGTGCCAGCAGCTTGGGAGGCACCATCCCGACCCCTAACTATGGCTACACCTTC	CASSLGGTIPTPNYGYTF
-	TRBV19	TRBJ2-7	-	TGTGCCAGTAGTATATCGGGTTTAGCTAGCGAGCAGTACTTC	CASSISGLASEQYF